This T cell receptor (beta chain) is drawn from a study of cytomegalovirus exposure and HLA in healthy donors. PCR involved 60 Vbeta and 13 Jbeta primers. Per the authors' pipeline: In a later analysis, about 9.9 million of 83 million or so unique beta chains occurred in at least two donors. Libraries were prepared by immunoSEQ multiplex PCR; TCRdb keeps only in-frame clonotypes and omits some of them. The V and J calls and clone size are taken from that table; D and trimming were inferred from the DNA. The top ten hold around 4.8% of the sample, which has under 200,000 clones, 79% seen once. Findings and caveats of the study: There were about 160 TCR beta chains listed as cytomegalovirus-associated. Prior analysis indicated that the majority of TCR beta V segments exhibited productivity approximately 90% or approximately 30% of the time.

After removal of 3 bases from V and 1 base from J, the junction contained 9 bases not matched to a gene. Germline V gene sequence: CDR1 SGDLS, CDR2 YYNGEE. This CDR3 comprises 19 residues. As to this clone: Its specificity is not known.

Input material: PBMCs. The receptor comes from a woman in her twenties or thirties in good health and CMV-seropositive. The gene calls are TRBV9 and TRBJ2-3; 15 bases map to TRBD2. CDR3: CASSARGLAGGRGTDTQYF. The CDR3 DNA is TGTGCCAGCAGCGCCCGAGGACTAGCGGGGGGGCGCGGCACAGATACGCAGTATTTT.